The 28 T cell receptor beta chains listed next were all sequenced from one sample in a study of blood T cell repertoires in COVID-19. Assay used: immunoSEQ multiplex PCR; TCRdb lists only in-frame clones, some missing. The sample has over 70,000 clones, around 76% seen once. The sequencing input was peripheral blood. The receptor set was obtained from a woman older than 75 with active or convalescent COVID-19.

Comments on this clone: Other DNA sequences of this sample code for an identical CDR3. The CDR3 spells CASSLNSGLSNQPQHF. The CDR3 region has the DNA TGTGCCAGCAGCTTAAACTCAGGGTTGAGCAATCAGCCCCAGCATTTT. V gene TRBV7-2 combines with J gene TRBJ1-5; D is possibly TRBD1 (5 bases). This CDR3 spans 16 amino acids. Germline V gene data show CDR1 as SGHTA and CDR2 as FQGNSA. The V and J ends lost 2 bases and 1 base respectively, with 12 bases between them.

The V gene is TRBV30, the J gene TRBJ2-7; 8 bases agree with TRBD1. Unmatched junction bases numbered 7, after V lost 2 bases and J lost 7 bases. The CDR3 runs to 13 residues. Germline V gene data show CDR1 as GTSNPN and CDR2 as SVGIG (reference sequence). The CDR3 is CAWSLRGQGEQYF. The CDR3 DNA is TGTGCCTGGAGTCTCAGGGGGCAGGGGGAGCAGTACTTC.

The chain couples TRBV28 to TRBJ1-4; D is ambiguous. Between the trimmed V and J ends, which lost 5 bases and 7 bases, there was a span of 8 bases. CDR1 and CDR2 (germline): MDHEN, SYDVKM. The CDR3 extends over 12 amino acids. CDR3 region: CASSLESEKLFF. The CDR3 nucleotides read TGTGCCAGCAGTCTCGAGTCTGAAAAACTGTTTTTT.

The chain carries TRBV12-5 and TRBJ1-6, with D unresolved. V was trimmed by 3 bases and J by 7 bases, leaving 13 bases between them. There are 15 residues in the CDR3. Germline CDR1 LGHNT, CDR2 FRNRAP. This CDR3 is CASGLQPPTNSPLHF. As DNA, the CDR3 is TGTGCTAGTGGTTTACAGCCACCCACCAATTCACCCCTCCACTTT.

In its sample, this clone was seen a few times. The chain recombines TRBV30 with TRBJ2-7; 8 bases map to TRBD2. The germline gives CDR1 GTSNPN, CDR2 SVGIG (reference sequence). V gave up 2 bases and J gave up 4 bases; unmatched junction bases: 7. This CDR3 contains 14 residues. This chain's CDR3 is CAWSKSGGGYEQYF. The CDR3 nucleotides read TGTGCCTGGAGTAAAAGCGGGGGAGGGTACGAGCAGTACTTC.

This clone was seen just once. The V gene is TRBV12-3 or TRBV12-4, the J gene TRBJ1-6, with D hard to call. The CDR3 is 13 amino acids. V lost 6 bases, J lost 9 bases, and 12 bases lay in between. This CDR3 reads CASSREAGSPLHF. CDR3 in DNA: TGTGCCAGCAGCCGGGAGGCAGGTTCACCCCTCCACTTT.

This clone was detected once. J is TRBJ1-1 and V is TRBV29-1; tentative D call: TRBD1 (5 bases). The germline CDR1 and CDR2 sequences are SQVTM and ANQGSEA. V gave up 7 bases and J gave up 1 base, with 16 bases separating them. CDR3 length: 14 residues. The CDR3 DNA is TGCAGCGCTCCCCTGGGGGGGGAGAACACTGAAGCTTTCTTT. This encodes CSAPLGGENTEAFF.

In this sample, this clone turned up once. The chain carries TRBV25-1 and TRBJ2-1; 8 bases fit TRBD2. The length of the CDR3 is 15 residues. V lost 7 bases and J lost 2; bases outside the gene matches: 7. Germline CDR1 MGHDK, CDR2 SYGVNS. CDR3 residues: CASTLGGGPYNEQFF. In nucleotides, the CDR3 is TGTGCCAGCACACTGGGCGGGGGGCCCTACAATGAGCAGTTCTTC. The variable domain in full, with the rest retrieved from reference TRBV25-1 and TRBJ2-1, is EADIYQTPRYLVIGTGKKITLECSQTMGHDKMYWYQQDPGMELHLIHYSYGVNSTEKGDLSSESTVSRIRTEHFPLTLESARPSHTSQYLCASTLGGGPYNEQFFGPGTRLTVL.

CDR3 sequence: CSARGPEQFF. As DNA, the CDR3 is TGCAGTGCTAGGGGGCCCGAGCAGTTCTTC. The chain uses TRBV20-1 and TRBJ2-1; tentatively, D is TRBD1 (5 bases). This CDR3 comprises 10 residues. Looked up from germline, CDR1 is DFQATT and CDR2 is SNEGSKA (reference sequence). V lost 3 bases and J 10 bases, leaving 7 bases between the germline ends.

This chain joins TRBV5-4 and TRBJ2-7; the match to TRBD2 covers 11 bases. The V gene end was trimmed by 8 bases and the J gene end by 6 bases; junction bases not matched to a gene: 4. This CDR3 has 12 amino acids. The germline V gene encodes CDR1 SGHNT and CDR2 YYREEE (reference sequence). CDR3 DNA: TGTGCCAGTAGCGGGGGGGCTTCCGAGCAGTACTTC. Protein product: CASSGGASEQYF.

The chain couples TRBV10-3 to TRBJ2-3; 8 bases map to TRBD2. The V gene end was trimmed by 3 bases and the J gene end by 1 base; junction bases not matched to a gene: 3. CDR1 and CDR2 from the germline V gene are ENHRY and SYGVKD. This CDR3 contains 15 residues. This CDR3 is CAISDVSGGTDTQYF. Here the CDR3 DNA reads TGTGCCATCAGTGACGTTAGCGGGGGCACAGATACGCAGTATTTT.

The chain has TRBV28 and TRBJ2-1; 8 bases are a match to TRBD1. Germline CDR1 and CDR2: MDHEN and SYDVKM. With 3 bases clipped from V and 0 bases from J, the junction kept 1 base outside the gene matches. There are 15 residues in the CDR3. The CDR3 here is CASSFTGGSYNEQFF. CDR3 bases: TGTGCCAGCAGTTTCACAGGGGGCTCCTACAATGAGCAGTTCTTC. Using reference TRBV28 and TRBJ2-1 for the parts outside the CDR3, the full variable domain is DVKVTQSSRYLVKRTGEKVFLECVQDMDHENMFWYRQDPGLGLRLIYFSYDVKMKEKGDIPEGYSVSREKKERFSLILESASTNQTSMYLCASSFTGGSYNEQFFGPGTRLTVL.

The chain links TRBV27 to TRBJ1-2; TRBD1 agrees at 9 bases. The V and J ends lost 0 bases and 3 bases, in that order; junction bases with no gene match: 5. Germline V lookup: CDR1 MNHEY, CDR2 SMNVEV (reference sequence). This CDR3 has 16 residues. CDR3 bases: TGTGCCAGCAGTTTATCCCTTCGACAGGGGGACTATGGCTACACCTTC. Protein product: CASSLSLRQGDYGYTF.

The gene calls are TRBV29-1 and TRBJ2-7; the match to TRBD1 covers 8 bases. The CDR3 length is 12 residues. V lost 6 bases to trimming and J lost 4 bases; unmatched junction nucleotides: 5. Germline V gene sequence: CDR1 SQVTM, CDR2 ANQGSEA. The CDR3 loop is CSVQGAIYEQYF. As DNA, the CDR3 is TGCAGCGTCCAGGGGGCGATTTACGAGCAGTACTTC.

The chain couples TRBV28 to TRBJ1-2, with a tentative D call TRBD1 (5 bases). CDR3 length: 14 amino acids. Germline CDR1 MDHEN, CDR2 SYDVKM. V gave up 5 bases and J gave up 3 bases, with 13 bases separating them. As DNA, the CDR3 is TGTGCCAGCAGTCCCCGGGGGGACGACTATGGCTACACCTTC. Encoded protein: CASSPRGDDYGYTF.

V usage is TRBV10-1 and J usage is TRBJ2-7; D is possibly TRBD1 (7 bases). Germline CDR1 and CDR2: WNHNN and SYGVQD (reference sequence). Deletions cut 4 bases from V and 6 bases from J, with 16 bases between. The CDR3 sequence is 14 residues long. The CDR3 here is CASSGAGGYGEQYF. The CDR3 DNA is TGCGCCAGCAGTGGGGCAGGGGGGTACGGCGAGCAGTACTTC.

This chain joins TRBV4-1 and TRBJ1-1; no firm D call. The germline V gene has CDR1 MGHRA and CDR2 YSYEKL. The CDR3 covers 15 residues. V was pared by 3 bases and J by 5 bases, with 16 bases between. CDR3 DNA sequence: TGCGCCAGCAGCCAGCTGGGGTTCCCGGGGACTGAAGCTTTCTTT. Its translation is CASSQLGFPGTEAFF.

Only one count was recorded for this clone. V gene TRBV24-1 combines with J gene TRBJ1-6; possibly TRBD1 for D (5 bases). The V gene lost 6 bases and the J gene lost 7 bases, with 9 bases spanning the gap. The CDR3 spans 13 residues. The germline CDR1 and CDR2 sequences are KGHDR and SFDVKD. The CDR3 here is CATSQGPNSPLHF. For the CDR3, the DNA is TGTGCCACCAGTCAGGGTCCGAATTCACCCCTCCACTTT.

J is TRBJ2-7 and V is TRBV19; TRBD2 agrees at 9 bases. From germline, CDR1 is LNHDA and CDR2 SQIVND (reference sequence). This CDR3 spans 15 amino acids. V lost 3 bases to trimming and J lost 2 bases; unmatched junction nucleotides: 5. The CDR3 bases are TGTGCCAGTAGTATTGAGAGCGGGGGGCCCTACGAGCAGTACTTC. It specifies CASSIESGGPYEQYF.

V usage is TRBV19 and J usage is TRBJ2-1; D call uncertain. The germline CDR1 and CDR2 sequences are LNHDA and SQIVND (reference sequence). The germline V and J ends were trimmed by 3 bases and 5 bases, with 14 bases remaining between them. The CDR3 runs 15 residues. The CDR3 bases are TGTGCCAGTAGTATTAAGGCAGGTTCCAACAATGAGCAGTTCTTC. Encoded protein: CASSIKAGSNNEQFF.

The chain combines TRBV7-9 with TRBJ2-5; a possible D gene is TRBD1 (5 bases). V lost 1 base and J 2 bases, leaving 20 bases between the germline ends. This CDR3 region has 18 residues. Germline CDR1 is SEHNR and CDR2 is FQNEAQ (reference sequence). The CDR3 region is CASSLVGWATASQETQYF. CDR3 nucleotide sequence: TGTGCCAGCAGCTTAGTCGGTTGGGCGACAGCCTCACAAGAGACCCAGTACTTC.

This clone has just one count. This rearrangement joins TRBV5-1 to TRBJ2-5, with D possibly TRBD2 on 5 matching bases. This CDR3 is 14 amino acids long. Per the germline V gene, CDR1 is SGHRS and CDR2 is YFSETQ. Trimming left V 2 bases short and J 5 bases short, with 13 bases between. The CDR3 here is CASSLGPRGETQYF. The CDR3 DNA reads TGCGCCAGCAGCTTAGGCCCGAGAGGGGAGACCCAGTACTTC.

V is TRBV5-1 and J is TRBJ1-3; 9 nucleotides line up with TRBD1. Looked up from germline, CDR1 is SGHRS and CDR2 is YFSETQ. The CDR3 contains 17 residues. The J segment lost 1 base and the V segment lost 4 bases, leaving 9 bases of the junction unmatched. DNA for the CDR3: TGCGCCAGCAGCCCGTCAGCCGGGACAGGGTCTGGAAACACCATATATTTT. This sequence encodes CASSPSAGTGSGNTIYF.

V usage is TRBV3-1 (or the pseudogene TRBV3-2) and J usage is TRBJ2-7, with 9 bases matching TRBD2. The V gene end was trimmed by 0 bases and the J gene end by 2 bases; junction bases not matched to a gene: 11. CDR3 length: 18 residues. Germline CDR1 is LGHDT and CDR2 is YNNKEL (reference sequence). The CDR3, as DNA: TGTGCCAGCAGCCAAGACGCCACTCCGGGACTAGCTCCCTACGAGCAGTACTTC. Translating gives CASSQDATPGLAPYEQYF.

This chain joins TRBV12-3 or TRBV12-4 and TRBJ2-7, with D possibly TRBD1 on 6 matching bases. Trimming cost V 2 bases and J 7 bases, with 9 bases left between them. This CDR3 contains 12 residues. The chain's CDR3 is CASSLSGAEQYF. In nucleotides, the CDR3 is TGTGCCAGCAGTTTATCAGGGGCGGAGCAGTACTTC.

The rearrangement links TRBV5-6 to TRBJ2-5; D is perhaps TRBD1 (6 bases). This CDR3 region has 15 residues. The V gene lost 4 bases and the J gene lost 5 bases, with 18 bases spanning the gap. CDR1 and CDR2 (germline): SGHDT, YYEEEE. CDR3 DNA: TGTGCCAGCAGCCAGGAACAGGGCGGTGGGGAGACCCAGTACTTC. This translates into CASSQEQGGGETQYF.

The gene calls are TRBV19 and TRBJ2-3; tentative D call: TRBD1 (5 bases). The length of the CDR3 is 17 residues. Germline CDR1 reads LNHDA; CDR2 reads SQIVND (reference sequence). V was pared by 5 bases and J by 4 bases, with 22 bases between. The DNA for the CDR3 is TGTGCCAGTAGTTACAACTCTAGGGGAACTTCAGCAGATACGCAGTATTTT. As protein: CASSYNSRGTSADTQYF.

The chain uses TRBV6-1 and TRBJ2-7; D is unresolved. Trimming removed 2 bases from V and 0 bases from J, with 8 bases in between. The CDR3 is 14 amino acids. CDR1 and CDR2 (germline): MNHNS, SASEGT. The CDR3 sequence is CASSEPAGSYEQYF. The CDR3 DNA reads as TGTGCCAGCAGTGAACCGGCAGGCTCCTACGAGCAGTACTTC.